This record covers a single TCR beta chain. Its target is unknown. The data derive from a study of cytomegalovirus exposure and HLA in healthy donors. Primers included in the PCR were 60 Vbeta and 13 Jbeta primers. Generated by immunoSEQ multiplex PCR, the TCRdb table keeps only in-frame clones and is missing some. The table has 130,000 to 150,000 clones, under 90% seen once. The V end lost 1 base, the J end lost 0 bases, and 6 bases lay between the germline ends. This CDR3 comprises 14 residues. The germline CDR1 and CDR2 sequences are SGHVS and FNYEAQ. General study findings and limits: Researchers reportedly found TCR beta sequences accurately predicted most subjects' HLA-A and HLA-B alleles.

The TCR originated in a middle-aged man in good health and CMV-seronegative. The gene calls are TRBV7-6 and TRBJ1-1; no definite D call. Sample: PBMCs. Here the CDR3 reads CASSLELLNTEAFF. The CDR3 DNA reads TGTGCCAGCAGCTTAGAACTGCTGAACACTGAAGCTTTCTTT.